These T cell receptor beta chains were read from a single sample in a study of cytomegalovirus exposure and HLA in healthy donors. Sequenced by immunoSEQ multiplex PCR; TCRdb stores in-frame clones only, minus some. In the table there are under 200,000 clones, about 77% of which are singletons. The material sequenced was PBMCs. These receptors all come from a woman aged 25-40 years in good health and CMV-seropositive. The CDR3 runs from the conserved cysteine through the conserved F or W. The order of the fields is clone size, D gene, V gene, J gene, CDR3 DNA, CDR3 protein. A D gene is named only where the DNA matches it firmly. Clone size is not always given. Where it is, it says once, few, many or a class for expanded clones.

>-|-|TRBV7-9|TRBJ1-2
TGTGCCAGCGGGGGGTCAGCTGACTATGGCTACACCTTC
CASGGSADYGYTF
>-|TRBD1|TRBV5-6|TRBJ1-5
TGTGCCAGCAGCTTCTGGGACAGGAATCAGCCCCAGCATTTT
CASSFWDRNQPQHF
>-|-|TRBV4-1|TRBJ1-1
TGCGCCAGCAGCCCGAGACAGTCCATGAACACTGAAGCTTTCTTT
CASSPRQSMNTEAFF
>-|-|TRBV7-9|TRBJ2-1
TGTGCCAGCAGCTTAATAGGTGGGACTGGCAATGAGCAGTTCTTC
CASSLIGGTGNEQFF
>-|-|TRBV29-1|TRBJ2-2
TGCAGCGTTAGCAGGGCAGGCACCGGGGAGCTGTTTTTT
CSVSRAGTGELFF
>-|-|TRBV27|TRBJ1-6
TGTGCCAGCAGTTTAGTGAGCTCCTATAATTCACCCCTCCACTTT
CASSLVSSYNSPLHF
>-|-|TRBV7-9|TRBJ2-4
TGTTCCAGCAGCTTAGAACAGGTCTCCCGCGGAAACATTCAGTACTTC
CSSSLEQVSRGNIQYF
>-|-|TRBV27|TRBJ1-1
TGTGCCAGCAGTCCCCTTTGGGAGACAAACACTGAAGCTTTCTTT
CASSPLWETNTEAFF
>-|-|TRBV5-8|TRBJ1-2
TGTGCCAGCAGTGCAGAGTTGAGGAGAAATGGCTACACCTTC
CASSAELRRNGYTF
>once|-|TRBV9|TRBJ1-4
TGTGCCAGCAGCGTTGGAGGGAGCGCTGAAAAACTGTTTTTT
CASSVGGSAEKLFF
>-|-|TRBV6-1|TRBJ2-7
TGTGCCCTTCAGGCCCTCGGCAGGACCTACGAGCAGTACTTC
CALQALGRTYEQYF
>few|-|TRBV28|TRBJ2-3
TGTGCCAGCATCCGGTTTAAAAGCACAGATACGCAGTATTTT
CASIRFKSTDTQYF
>few|-|TRBV5-1|TRBJ2-2
TGCGCCAGCAGCTTAGGTGGGAGCACCGGGGAGCTGTTTTTT
CASSLGGSTGELFF
>-|-|TRBV2|TRBJ1-2
TGTGCCAGCAGTGAATCCGCAGGGGAAGTAAGAACCTTC
CASSESAGEVRTF
>-|-|TRBV19|TRBJ1-1
TGTGCCAGTAGTATAGTGGGAGGGAACACTGAAGCTTTCTTT
CASSIVGGNTEAFF
>few|TRBD1|TRBV28|TRBJ2-2
TGTGCCAGCAGTCTGGGGGACAGGTGGGACGGGGAGCTGTTTTTT
CASSLGDRWDGELFF
>-|TRBD1|TRBV15|TRBJ2-7
TGTGCCACCGGAGACAGGGGGAAGGCCTACGAGCAGTACTTC
CATGDRGKAYEQYF
>-|TRBD1|TRBV28|TRBJ1-1
TGTGCCAGCAGTTTGAGATTCCATTGGACAGGGGGCGAAGAGTATGAAGCTTTCTTT
CASSLRFHWTGGEEYEAFF
>once|-|TRBV28|TRBJ2-1
TGTGCCAGCCACAGCTCCTACAATGAGCAGTTCTTC
CASHSSYNEQFF